Reported below is one T cell receptor beta chain. These data originate in a study of OX40 agonist ivuxolimab in advanced cancers. V was pared by 4 bases and J by 5 bases, with 8 bases of the junction left unmatched. This CDR3 spans 15 amino acids. Germline CDR1 LGHNA, CDR2 YNFKEQ. Only in-frame clones appear in the TCRdb table, and some are missing; sequencing was by immunoSEQ multiplex PCR. This table holds approximately 45,000 clones, about 88% found once. The material was CD4+ or CD8+ T cells sorted from blood, obtained in a trial of the OX40 agonist ivuxolimab. This clonotype originated in an adult with an advanced solid tumor such as melanoma, head and neck, liver or kidney cancer. The chain couples TRBV4-2 to TRBJ2-1, with TRBD2 identical over 7 bases. CDR3 sequence reads: CASSPSGLGDNEQFF. Here the CDR3 DNA reads TGTGCCAGCAGCCCCTCAGGACTAGGGGACAATGAGCAGTTCTTC.